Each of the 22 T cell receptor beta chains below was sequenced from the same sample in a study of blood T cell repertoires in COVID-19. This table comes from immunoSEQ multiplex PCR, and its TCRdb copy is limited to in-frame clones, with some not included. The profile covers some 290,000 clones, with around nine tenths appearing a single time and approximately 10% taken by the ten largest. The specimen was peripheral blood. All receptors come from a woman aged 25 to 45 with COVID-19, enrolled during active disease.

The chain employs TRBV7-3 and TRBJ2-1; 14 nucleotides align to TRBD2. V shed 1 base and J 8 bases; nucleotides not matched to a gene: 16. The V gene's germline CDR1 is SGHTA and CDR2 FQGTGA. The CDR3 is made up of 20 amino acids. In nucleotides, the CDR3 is TGTGCCAGCAGCTTAATGGGACTAGCGGGAGAAGCAACTTTGGAGGATGAGCAGTTCTTC. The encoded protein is CASSLMGLAGEATLEDEQFF.

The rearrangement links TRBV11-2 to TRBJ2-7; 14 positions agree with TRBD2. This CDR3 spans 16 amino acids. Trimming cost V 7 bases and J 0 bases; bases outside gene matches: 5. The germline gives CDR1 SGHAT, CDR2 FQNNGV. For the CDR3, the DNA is TGTGCCAGCATCCGGACTAGCGGGAGGACCTCCTACGAGCAGTACTTC. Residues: CASIRTSGRTSYEQYF.

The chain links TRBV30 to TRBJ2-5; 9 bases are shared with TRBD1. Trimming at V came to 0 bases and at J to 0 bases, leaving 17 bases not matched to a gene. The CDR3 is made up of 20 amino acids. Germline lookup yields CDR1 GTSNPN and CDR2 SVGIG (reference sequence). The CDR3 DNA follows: TGTGCCTGGAGTGTACGAGGGACAGGGCTTTGGCGAAAGTACCAAGAGACCCAGTACTTC. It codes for CAWSVRGTGLWRKYQETQYF.

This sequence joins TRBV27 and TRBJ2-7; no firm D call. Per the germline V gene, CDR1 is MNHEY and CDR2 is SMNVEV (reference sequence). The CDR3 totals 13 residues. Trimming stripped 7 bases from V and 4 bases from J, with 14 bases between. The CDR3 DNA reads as TGTGCCAGCAAAAGCTCGGGTCGATACGAGCAGTACTTC. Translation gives CASKSSGRYEQYF.

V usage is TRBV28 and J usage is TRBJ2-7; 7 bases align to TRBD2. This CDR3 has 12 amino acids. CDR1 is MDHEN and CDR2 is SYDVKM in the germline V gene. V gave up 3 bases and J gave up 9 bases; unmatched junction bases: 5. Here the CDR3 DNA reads TGTGCCAGCAGTTTGTTATGGGGGGGGCAGTACTTC. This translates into CASSLLWGGQYF.

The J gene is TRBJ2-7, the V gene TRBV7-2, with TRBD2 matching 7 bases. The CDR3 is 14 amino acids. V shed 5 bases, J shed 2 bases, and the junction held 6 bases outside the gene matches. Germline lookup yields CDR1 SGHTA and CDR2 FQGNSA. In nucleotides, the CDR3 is TGTGCCAGCAGCATCCGGGACTATCCCTACGAGCAGTACTTC. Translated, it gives CASSIRDYPYEQYF.

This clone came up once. CDR3 bases: TGTGCCAGCAGGGCTTGGTCAGGGGAAACTGAAGCTTTCTTT. As protein: CASRAWSGETEAFF. This chain links TRBV6-5 with TRBJ1-1; D is perhaps TRBD1 (6 bases). The CDR3 runs to 14 residues. In germline, CDR1 is MNHEY, CDR2 SVGAGI. V lost 6 bases and J 5 bases, leaving 16 bases between the germline ends.

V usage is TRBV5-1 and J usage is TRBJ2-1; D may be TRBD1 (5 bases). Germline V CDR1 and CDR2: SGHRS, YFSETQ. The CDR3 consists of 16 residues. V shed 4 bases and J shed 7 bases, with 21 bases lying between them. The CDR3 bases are TGCGCCAGCAGCGTCTCAGGACAACAAGGTCTGAATGAGCAGTTCTTC. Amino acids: CASSVSGQQGLNEQFF.

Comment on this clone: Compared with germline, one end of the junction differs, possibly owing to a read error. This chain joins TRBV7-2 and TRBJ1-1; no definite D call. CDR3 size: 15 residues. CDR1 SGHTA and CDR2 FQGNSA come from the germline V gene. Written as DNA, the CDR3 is TGTGCCAGCGGCTTAGTGGGAGGCCTGAACACTGAAGCTTTCTTT. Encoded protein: CASGLVGGLNTEAFF.

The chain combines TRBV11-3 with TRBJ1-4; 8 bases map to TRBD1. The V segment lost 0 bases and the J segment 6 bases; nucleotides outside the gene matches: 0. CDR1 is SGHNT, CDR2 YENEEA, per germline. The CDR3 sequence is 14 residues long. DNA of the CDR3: TGTGCCAGCAGCTTAGAGGACAGGGATGAAAAACTGTTTTTT. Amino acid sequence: CASSLEDRDEKLFF.

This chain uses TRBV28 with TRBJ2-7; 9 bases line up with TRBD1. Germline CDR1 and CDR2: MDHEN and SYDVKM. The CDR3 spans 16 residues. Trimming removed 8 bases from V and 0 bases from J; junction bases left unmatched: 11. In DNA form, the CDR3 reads TGTGCCAGCCCCCCAGGCCCGGGACAGGGCTCCTACGAGCAGTACTTC. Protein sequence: CASPPGPGQGSYEQYF.

The CDR3 DNA is TGTGCCAGCAGCACGGGGGTCACCTACGAGCAGTACTTC. Amino acid sequence: CASSTGVTYEQYF. This chain uses TRBV11-1 with TRBJ2-7; D perhaps matches TRBD2 (6 bases). CDR1 and CDR2 from the germline V gene are SGHAT and FQDESV (reference sequence). V was clipped by 5 bases and J by 2 bases, with 10 bases between them. The CDR3 length is 13 residues.

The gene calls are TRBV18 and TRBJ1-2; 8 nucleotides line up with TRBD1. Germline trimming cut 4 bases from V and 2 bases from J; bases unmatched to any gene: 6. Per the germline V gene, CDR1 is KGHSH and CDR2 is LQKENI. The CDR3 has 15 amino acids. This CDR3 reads CASSLRDRLNYGYTF. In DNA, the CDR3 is TGTGCCAGCTCACTCCGGGACAGGCTGAACTATGGCTACACCTTC.

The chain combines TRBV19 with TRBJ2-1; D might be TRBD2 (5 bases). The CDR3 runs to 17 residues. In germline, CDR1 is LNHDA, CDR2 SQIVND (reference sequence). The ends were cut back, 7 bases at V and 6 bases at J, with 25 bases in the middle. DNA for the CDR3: TGTGCCAGTAAAAATATCGACTTAACTAGAGGTGGCAATGAGCAGTTCTTC. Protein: CASKNIDLTRGGNEQFF. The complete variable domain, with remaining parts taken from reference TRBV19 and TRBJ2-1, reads DGGITQSPKYLFRKEGQNVTLSCEQNLNHDAMYWYRQDPGQGLRLIYYSQIVNDFQKGDIAEGYSVSREKKESFPLTVTSAQKNPTAFYLCASKNIDLTRGGNEQFFGPGTRLTVL.

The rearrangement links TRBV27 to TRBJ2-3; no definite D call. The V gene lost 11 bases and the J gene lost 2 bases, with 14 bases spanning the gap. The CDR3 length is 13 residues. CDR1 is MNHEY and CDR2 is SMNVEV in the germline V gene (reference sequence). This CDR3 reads CAASIGNTDTQYF. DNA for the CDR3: TGTGCCGCAAGCATCGGTAACACAGATACGCAGTATTTT.

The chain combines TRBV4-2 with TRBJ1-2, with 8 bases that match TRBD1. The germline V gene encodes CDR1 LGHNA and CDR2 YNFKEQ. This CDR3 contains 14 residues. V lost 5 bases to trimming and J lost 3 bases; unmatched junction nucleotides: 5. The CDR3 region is CASSSSTGDYGYTF. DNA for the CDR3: TGTGCCAGCAGCTCCTCGACAGGGGACTATGGCTACACCTTC.

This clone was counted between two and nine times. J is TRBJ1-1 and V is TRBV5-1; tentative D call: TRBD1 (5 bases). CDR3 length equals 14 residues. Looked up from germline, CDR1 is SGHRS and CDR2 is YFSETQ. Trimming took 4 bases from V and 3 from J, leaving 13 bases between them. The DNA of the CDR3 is TGCGCCAGCAGCCGCTCTGGGGGGGACACTGAAGCTTTCTTT. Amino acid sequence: CASSRSGGDTEAFF.

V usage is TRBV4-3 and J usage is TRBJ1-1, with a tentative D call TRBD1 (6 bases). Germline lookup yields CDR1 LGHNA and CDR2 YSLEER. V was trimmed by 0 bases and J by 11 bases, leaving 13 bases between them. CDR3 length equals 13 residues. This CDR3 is CASSQEGGRGAFF. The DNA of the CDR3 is TGCGCCAGCAGCCAAGAAGGGGGAAGGGGGGCTTTCTTT.

The CDR3, as DNA: TGCAGCGTGGGGGACAGGGGGCATCAGCCCCAGCATTTT. It translates to CSVGDRGHQPQHF. V gene TRBV29-1 combines with J gene TRBJ1-5; 12 bases are shared with TRBD1. The germline V gene has CDR1 SQVTM and CDR2 ANQGSEA. The CDR3 has 13 amino acids. The V and J ends lost 6 bases and 5 bases, in that order; junction bases with no gene match: 2.

This chain's CDR3 is CASSPSGVKNIQYF. CDR3 coding DNA: TGTGCCAGCAGCCCAAGCGGGGTAAAAAACATTCAGTACTTC. This chain uses TRBV3-1 (or the pseudogene TRBV3-2) with TRBJ2-4, with 7 bases matching TRBD2. CDR3 length: 14 amino acids. The V segment lost 4 bases and the J segment 4 bases; nucleotides outside the gene matches: 4. Looked up from germline, CDR1 is LGHDT and CDR2 is YNNKEL (reference sequence).

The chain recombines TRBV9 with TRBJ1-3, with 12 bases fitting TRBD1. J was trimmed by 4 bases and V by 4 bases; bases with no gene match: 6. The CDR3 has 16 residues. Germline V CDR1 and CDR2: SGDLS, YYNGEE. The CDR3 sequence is CASSSGQGAKGNTIYF. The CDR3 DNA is TGTGCCAGCAGCTCGGGACAGGGGGCGAAAGGAAACACCATATATTTT.

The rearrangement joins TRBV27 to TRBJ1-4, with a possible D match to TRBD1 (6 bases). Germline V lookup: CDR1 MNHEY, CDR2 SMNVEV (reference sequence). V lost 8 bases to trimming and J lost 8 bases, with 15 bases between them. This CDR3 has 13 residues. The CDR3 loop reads CASGTGFHEKLFF. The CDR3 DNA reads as TGTGCCAGCGGAACAGGGTTTCACGAAAAACTGTTTTTT.